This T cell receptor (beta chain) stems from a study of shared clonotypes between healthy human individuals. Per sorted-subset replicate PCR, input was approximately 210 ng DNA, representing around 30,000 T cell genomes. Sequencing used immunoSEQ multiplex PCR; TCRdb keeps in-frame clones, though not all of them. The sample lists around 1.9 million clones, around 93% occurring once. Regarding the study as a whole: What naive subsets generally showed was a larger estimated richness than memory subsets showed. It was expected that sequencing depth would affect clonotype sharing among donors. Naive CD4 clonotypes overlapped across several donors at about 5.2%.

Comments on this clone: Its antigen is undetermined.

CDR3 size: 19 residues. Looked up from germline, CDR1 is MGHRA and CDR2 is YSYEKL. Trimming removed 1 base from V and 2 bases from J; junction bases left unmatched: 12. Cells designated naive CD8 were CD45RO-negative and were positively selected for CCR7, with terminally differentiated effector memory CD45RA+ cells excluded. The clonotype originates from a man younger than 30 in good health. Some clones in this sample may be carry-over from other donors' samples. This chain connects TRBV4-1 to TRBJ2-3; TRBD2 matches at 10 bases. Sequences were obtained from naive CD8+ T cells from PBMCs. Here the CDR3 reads CASSQVRQRTSGFTDTQYF. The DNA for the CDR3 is TGCGCCAGCAGCCAAGTTCGGCAGAGGACTAGCGGATTCACAGATACGCAGTATTTT.